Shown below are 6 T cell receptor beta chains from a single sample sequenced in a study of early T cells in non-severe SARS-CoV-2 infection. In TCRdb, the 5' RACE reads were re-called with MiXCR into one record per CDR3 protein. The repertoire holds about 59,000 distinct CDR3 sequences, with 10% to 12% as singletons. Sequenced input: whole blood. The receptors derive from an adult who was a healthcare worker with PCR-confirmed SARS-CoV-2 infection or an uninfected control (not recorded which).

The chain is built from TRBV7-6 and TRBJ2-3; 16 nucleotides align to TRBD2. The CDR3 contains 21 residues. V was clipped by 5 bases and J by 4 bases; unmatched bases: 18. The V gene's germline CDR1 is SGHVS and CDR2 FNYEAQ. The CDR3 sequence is CASSPRATGTSGGASPDTQYF. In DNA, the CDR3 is TGTGCCAGCAGCCCTCGGGCCACCGGGACTAGCGGGGGGGCTTCCCCAGATACGCAGTATTTT.

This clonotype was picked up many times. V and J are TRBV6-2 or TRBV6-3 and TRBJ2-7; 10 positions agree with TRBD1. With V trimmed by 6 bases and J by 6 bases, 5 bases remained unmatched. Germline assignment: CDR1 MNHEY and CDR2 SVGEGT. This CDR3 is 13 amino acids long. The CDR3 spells CASRPGTGAEQYF. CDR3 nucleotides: TGTGCCAGCAGACCCGGGACAGGGGCCGAGCAGTACTTC.

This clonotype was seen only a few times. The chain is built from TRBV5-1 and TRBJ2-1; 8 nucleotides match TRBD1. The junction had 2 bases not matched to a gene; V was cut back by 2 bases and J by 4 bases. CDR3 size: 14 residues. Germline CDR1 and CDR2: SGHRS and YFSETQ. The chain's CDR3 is CASSFTGGYNEQFF. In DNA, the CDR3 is TGCGCCAGCAGCTTTACAGGGGGGTACAATGAGCAGTTCTTC.

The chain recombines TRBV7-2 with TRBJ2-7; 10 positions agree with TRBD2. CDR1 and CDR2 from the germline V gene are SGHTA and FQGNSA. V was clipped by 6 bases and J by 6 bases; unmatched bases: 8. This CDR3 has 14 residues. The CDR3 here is CASRSIAGGIEQYF. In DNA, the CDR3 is TGTGCCAGCAGATCGATAGCGGGGGGAATCGAGCAGTACTTC.

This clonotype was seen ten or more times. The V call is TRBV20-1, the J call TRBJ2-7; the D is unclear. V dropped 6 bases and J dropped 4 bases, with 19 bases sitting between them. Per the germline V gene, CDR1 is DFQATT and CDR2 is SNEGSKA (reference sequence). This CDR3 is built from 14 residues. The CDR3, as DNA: TGCAGTGCAGCAAACCGGCAACAAAGTTACGAGCAGTACTTC. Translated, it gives CSAANRQQSYEQYF.

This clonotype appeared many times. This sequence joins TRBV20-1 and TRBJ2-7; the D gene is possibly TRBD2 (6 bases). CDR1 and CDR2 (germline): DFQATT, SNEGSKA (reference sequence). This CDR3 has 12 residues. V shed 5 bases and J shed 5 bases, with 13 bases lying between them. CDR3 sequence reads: CSAPKGGDEQYF. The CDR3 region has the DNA TGCAGTGCTCCCAAGGGCGGGGACGAGCAGTACTTC.